This T cell receptor (beta chain) was captured in a study of blood T cell repertoires in COVID-19. Turning to the study itself: From the United States, Italy and Spain came samples of acute and convalescent COVID-19. Sample material is recorded as cDNA or gDNA derived from T cells, B-cell-depleted T cells, or PBMCs.

The CDR3 is made up of 13 amino acids. CDR1 is MNHEY and CDR2 is SMNVEV in the germline V gene (reference sequence). V was trimmed by 3 bases and J by 6 bases, leaving 12 bases between them. The authors' processing: Amplification of reference gene primers provided the estimated nucleated cell counts. Profiled with immunoSEQ multiplex PCR; TCRdb holds only in-frame clones, not every one. V and J calls and clone size are as listed in that table; D and trimming were resolved from the DNA. The table records nearly 55,000 clones, around 83% of them present only once. Sequencing was done on a sample of peripheral blood. The sequence came from a man between 65 and 85 years old with active COVID-19. The rearrangement uses TRBV27 and TRBJ2-7, with D maybe TRBD1 (6 bases). The CDR3 DNA reads TGTGCCAGCAGTTTGACCACAGGGCTCGAGCAGTACTTC. It is translated as CASSLTTGLEQYF.